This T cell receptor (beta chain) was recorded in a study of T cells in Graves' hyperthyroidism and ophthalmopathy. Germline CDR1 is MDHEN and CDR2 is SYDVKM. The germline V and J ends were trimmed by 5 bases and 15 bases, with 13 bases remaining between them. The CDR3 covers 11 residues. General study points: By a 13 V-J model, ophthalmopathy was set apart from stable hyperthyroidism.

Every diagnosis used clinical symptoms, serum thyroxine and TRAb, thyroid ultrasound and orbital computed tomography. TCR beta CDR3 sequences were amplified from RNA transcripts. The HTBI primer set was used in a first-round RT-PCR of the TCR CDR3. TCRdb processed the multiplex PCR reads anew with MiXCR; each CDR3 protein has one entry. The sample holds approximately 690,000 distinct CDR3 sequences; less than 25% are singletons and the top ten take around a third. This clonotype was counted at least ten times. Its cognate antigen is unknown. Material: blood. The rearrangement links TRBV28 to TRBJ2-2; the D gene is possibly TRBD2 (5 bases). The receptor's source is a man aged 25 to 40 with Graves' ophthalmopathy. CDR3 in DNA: TGTGCCAGCAGTCGGGTGGGGAGCTTGTTTTTT. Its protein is CASSRVGSLFF.